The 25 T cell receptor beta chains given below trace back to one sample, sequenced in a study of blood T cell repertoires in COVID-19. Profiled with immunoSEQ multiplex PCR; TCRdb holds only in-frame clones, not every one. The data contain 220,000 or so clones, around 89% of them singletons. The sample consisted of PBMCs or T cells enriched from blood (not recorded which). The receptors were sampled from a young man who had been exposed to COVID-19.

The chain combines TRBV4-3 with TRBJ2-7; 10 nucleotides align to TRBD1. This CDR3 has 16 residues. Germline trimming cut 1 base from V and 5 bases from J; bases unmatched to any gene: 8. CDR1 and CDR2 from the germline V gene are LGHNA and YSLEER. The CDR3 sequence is CASSQGPPGQGHEQYF. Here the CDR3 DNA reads TGCGCCAGCAGCCAAGGTCCACCGGGACAGGGGCACGAGCAGTACTTC.

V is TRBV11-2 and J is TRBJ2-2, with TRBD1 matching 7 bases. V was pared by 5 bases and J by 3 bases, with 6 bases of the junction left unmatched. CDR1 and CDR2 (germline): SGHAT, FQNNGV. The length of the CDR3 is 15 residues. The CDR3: CASSLTGTDTGELFF. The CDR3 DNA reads TGTGCCAGCAGCCTAACCGGGACAGACACCGGGGAGCTGTTTTTT.

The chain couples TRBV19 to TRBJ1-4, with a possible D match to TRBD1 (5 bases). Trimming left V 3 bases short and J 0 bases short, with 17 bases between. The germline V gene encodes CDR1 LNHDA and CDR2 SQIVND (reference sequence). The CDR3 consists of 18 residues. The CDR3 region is CASSILGRAVATNEKLFF. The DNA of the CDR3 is TGTGCCAGTAGTATCCTGGGCAGGGCCGTTGCAACTAATGAAAAACTGTTTTTT.

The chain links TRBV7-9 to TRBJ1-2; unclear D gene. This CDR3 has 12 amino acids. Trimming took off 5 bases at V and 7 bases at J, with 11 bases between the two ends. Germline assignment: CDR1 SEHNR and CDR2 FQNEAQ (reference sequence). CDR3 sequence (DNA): TGTGCCAGCAGCGCCGAGGGAGGTGGCTACACCTTC. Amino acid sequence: CASSAEGGGYTF.

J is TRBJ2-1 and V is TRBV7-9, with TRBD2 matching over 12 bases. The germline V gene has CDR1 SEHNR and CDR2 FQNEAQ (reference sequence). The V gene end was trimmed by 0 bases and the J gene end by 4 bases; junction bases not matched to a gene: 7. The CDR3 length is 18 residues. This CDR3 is CASSLATSGGWGYNEQFF. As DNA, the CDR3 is TGTGCCAGCAGCTTAGCGACTAGCGGGGGATGGGGATACAATGAGCAGTTCTTC.

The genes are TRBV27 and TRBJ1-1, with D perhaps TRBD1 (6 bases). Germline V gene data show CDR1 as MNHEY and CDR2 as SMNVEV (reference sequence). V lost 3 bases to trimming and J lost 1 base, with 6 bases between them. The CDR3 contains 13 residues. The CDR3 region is CASSLTGNTEAFF. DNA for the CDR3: TGTGCCAGCAGTTTGACAGGGAACACTGAAGCTTTCTTT.

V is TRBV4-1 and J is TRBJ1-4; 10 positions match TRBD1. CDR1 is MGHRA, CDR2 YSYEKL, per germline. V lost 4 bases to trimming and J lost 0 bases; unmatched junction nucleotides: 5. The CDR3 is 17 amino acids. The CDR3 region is CASSLTGTGATNEKLFF. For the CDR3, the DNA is TGCGCCAGCAGCCTTACCGGGACAGGGGCAACTAATGAAAAACTGTTTTTT.

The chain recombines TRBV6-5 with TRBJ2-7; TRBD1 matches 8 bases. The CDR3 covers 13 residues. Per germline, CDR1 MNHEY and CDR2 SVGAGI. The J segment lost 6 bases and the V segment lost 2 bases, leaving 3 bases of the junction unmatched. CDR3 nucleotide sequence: TGTGCCAGCAGTTACGGCAGGGGGCGCGAGCAGTACTTC. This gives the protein CASSYGRGREQYF.

CDR3 in DNA: TGTGCCAGCAGTCACAGGGTTCCCACCGGGGAGCTGTTTTTT. Translation gives CASSHRVPTGELFF. The chain is built from TRBV3-1 (or the pseudogene TRBV3-2) and TRBJ2-2, with D maybe TRBD1 (6 bases). CDR1 is LGHDT, CDR2 YNNKEL, per germline (reference sequence). Trimming stripped 6 bases from V and 4 bases from J, with 12 bases between. This CDR3 has 14 amino acids.

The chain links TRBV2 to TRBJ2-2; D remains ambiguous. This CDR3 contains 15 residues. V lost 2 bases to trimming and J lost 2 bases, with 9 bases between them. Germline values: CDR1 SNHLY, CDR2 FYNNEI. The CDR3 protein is CASSESGFNTGELFF. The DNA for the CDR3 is TGTGCCAGCAGTGAATCCGGGTTTAACACCGGGGAGCTGTTTTTT.

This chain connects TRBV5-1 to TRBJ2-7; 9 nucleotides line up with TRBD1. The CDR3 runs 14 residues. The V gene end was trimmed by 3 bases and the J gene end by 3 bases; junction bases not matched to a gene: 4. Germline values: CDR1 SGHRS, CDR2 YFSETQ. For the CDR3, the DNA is TGCGCCAGCAGCTCGACAGGGGGTAGCTACGAGCAGTACTTC. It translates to CASSSTGGSYEQYF.

Here the CDR3 reads CASSLGGGQETQYF. For the CDR3, the DNA is TGTGCCAGCAGCCTCGGGGGGGGACAAGAGACCCAGTACTTC. V gene TRBV3-1 (or the pseudogene TRBV3-2) combines with J gene TRBJ2-5, with 8 bases fitting TRBD2. Germline CDR1 is LGHDT and CDR2 is YNNKEL (reference sequence). The CDR3 is 14 amino acids. J was trimmed by 2 bases and V by 4 bases; bases with no gene match: 3.

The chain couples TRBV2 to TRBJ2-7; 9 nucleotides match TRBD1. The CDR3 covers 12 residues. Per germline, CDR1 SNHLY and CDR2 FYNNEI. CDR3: CATGTGNYEQYF. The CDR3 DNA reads TGTGCAACCGGGACAGGGAACTACGAGCAGTACTTC.

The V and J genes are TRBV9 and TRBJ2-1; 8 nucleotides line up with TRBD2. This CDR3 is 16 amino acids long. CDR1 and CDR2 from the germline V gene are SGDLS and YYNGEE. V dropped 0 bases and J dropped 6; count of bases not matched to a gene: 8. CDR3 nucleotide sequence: TGTGCCAGCAGCGTAGGAGCGCGGGGGGCTGCCAATGAGCAGTTCTTC. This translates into CASSVGARGAANEQFF.

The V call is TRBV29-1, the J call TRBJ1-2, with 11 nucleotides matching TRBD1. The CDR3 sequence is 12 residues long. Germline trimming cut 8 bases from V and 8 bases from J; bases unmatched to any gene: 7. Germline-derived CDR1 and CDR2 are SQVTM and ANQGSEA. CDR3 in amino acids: CSSGQGAKGYTF. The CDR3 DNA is TGCAGCTCCGGACAGGGGGCGAAAGGCTACACCTTC.

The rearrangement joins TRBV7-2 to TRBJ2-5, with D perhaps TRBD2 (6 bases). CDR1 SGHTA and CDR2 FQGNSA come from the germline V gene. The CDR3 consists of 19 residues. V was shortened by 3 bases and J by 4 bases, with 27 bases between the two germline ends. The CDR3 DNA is TGTGCCAGCAGCTTGTTTTTGGGGGGTAGAGGGGCGAGCGGAGAGACCCAGTACTTC. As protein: CASSLFLGGRGASGETQYF. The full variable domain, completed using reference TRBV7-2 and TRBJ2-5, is GAGVSQSPSNKVTEKGKDVELRCDPISGHTALYWYRQSLGQGLEFLIYFQGNSAPDKSGLPSDRFSAERTGGSVSTLTIQRTQQEDSAVYLCASSLFLGGRGASGETQYFGPGTRLLVL.

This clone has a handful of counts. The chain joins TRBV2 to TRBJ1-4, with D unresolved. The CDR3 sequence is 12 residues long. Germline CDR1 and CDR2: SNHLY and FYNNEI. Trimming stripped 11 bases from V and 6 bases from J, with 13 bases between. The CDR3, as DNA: TGTGCCCGAGCGGGATGGGATGAAAAACTGTTTTTT. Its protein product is CARAGWDEKLFF.

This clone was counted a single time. The CDR3 region has the DNA TGCGCCAGCAGCCGGATCAGCGGGGACGAGCAGTACTTC. Protein sequence: CASSRISGDEQYF. V usage is TRBV4-1 and J usage is TRBJ2-7, with 7 bases lining up with TRBD2. V gave up 4 bases and J gave up 5 bases; unmatched junction bases: 5. Germline CDR1 is MGHRA and CDR2 is YSYEKL. The CDR3 is 13 residues long.

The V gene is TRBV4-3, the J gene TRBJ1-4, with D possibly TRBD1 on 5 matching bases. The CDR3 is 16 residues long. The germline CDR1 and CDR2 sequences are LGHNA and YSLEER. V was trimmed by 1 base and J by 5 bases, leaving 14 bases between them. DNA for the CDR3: TGCGCCAGCAGCCAAGGTCACGGGGGGGACAATGAAAAACTGTTTTTT. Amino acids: CASSQGHGGDNEKLFF.

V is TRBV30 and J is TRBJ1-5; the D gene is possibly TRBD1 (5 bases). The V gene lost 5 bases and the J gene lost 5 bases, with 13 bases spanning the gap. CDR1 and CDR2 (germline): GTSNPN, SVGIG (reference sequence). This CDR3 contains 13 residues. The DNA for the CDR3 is TGTGCCTGGGCCGGGACTTGGGATCAGCCCCAGCATTTT. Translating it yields CAWAGTWDQPQHF. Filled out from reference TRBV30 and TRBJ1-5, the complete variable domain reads SQTIHQWPATLVQPVGSPLSLECTVEGTSNPNLYWYRQAAGRGLQLLFYSVGIGQISSEVPQNLSASRPQDRQFILSSKKLLLSDSGFYLCAWAGTWDQPQHFGDGTRLSIL.

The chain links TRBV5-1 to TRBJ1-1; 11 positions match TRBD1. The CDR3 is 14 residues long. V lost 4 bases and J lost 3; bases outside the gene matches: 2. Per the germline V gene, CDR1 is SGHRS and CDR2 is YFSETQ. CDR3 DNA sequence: TGCGCCAGCAGCGAGGGACAGGGGGACACTGAAGCTTTCTTT. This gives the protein CASSEGQGDTEAFF.

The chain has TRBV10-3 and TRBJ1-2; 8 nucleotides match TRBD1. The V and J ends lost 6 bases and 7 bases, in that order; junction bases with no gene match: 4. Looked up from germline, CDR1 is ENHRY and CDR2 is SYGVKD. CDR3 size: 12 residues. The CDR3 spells CAIRDRDSGYTF. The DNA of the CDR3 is TGTGCCATCAGGGACAGGGACTCTGGCTACACCTTC.

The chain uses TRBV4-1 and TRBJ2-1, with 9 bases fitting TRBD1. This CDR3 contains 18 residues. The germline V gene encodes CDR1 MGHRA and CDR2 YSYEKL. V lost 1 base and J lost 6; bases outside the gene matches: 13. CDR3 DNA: TGCGCCAGCAGCCAAGTCTCAGCCGGGACAGGGAGTGCCAATGAGCAGTTCTTC. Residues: CASSQVSAGTGSANEQFF.

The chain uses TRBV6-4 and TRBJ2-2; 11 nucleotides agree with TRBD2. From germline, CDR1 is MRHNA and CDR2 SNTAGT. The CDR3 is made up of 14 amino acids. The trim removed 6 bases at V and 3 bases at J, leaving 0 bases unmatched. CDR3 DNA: TGTGCCAGCAGACTAGCGGGGGACACCGGGGAGCTGTTTTTT. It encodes CASRLAGDTGELFF.

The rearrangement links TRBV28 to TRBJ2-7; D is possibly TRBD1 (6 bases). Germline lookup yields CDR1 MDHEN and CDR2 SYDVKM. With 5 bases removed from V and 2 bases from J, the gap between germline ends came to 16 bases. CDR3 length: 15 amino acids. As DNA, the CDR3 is TGTGCCAGCAGTACCTCGACAGGTAGCGCCTACGAGCAGTACTTC. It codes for CASSTSTGSAYEQYF.